The present T cell receptor (beta chain) was sequenced within a study of cytomegalovirus exposure and HLA in healthy donors. The PCR had 60 Vbeta and 13 Jbeta primers. Clones were read by immunoSEQ multiplex PCR, and TCRdb kept only the in-frame ones, dropping some. The sample has about 62,000 clones, just under 75% seen once. CDR3 size: 14 residues. V trimming: 6 bases; J trimming: 1 base; junction bases outside the gene matches: 5. In germline, CDR1 is MDHEN, CDR2 SYDVKM. Study results and caveats: Data from an earlier analysis indicated that most TCR beta V segments were productive either about 87% or about 30% of the time. CMV serostatus alone was available as immune exposure information. With high specificity and sensitivity, the classifier reportedly diagnosed cytomegalovirus status. Overall, about 160 TCR beta chains were annotated as cytomegalovirus-associated.

On this clone: What it binds is unknown.

The chain uses TRBV28 and TRBJ2-7; 8 bases match TRBD1. The source of this sequence is a woman aged 30 to 39 in good health and CMV-seronegative. What was sequenced was PBMCs. The CDR3 here is CASSPTGESYEQYF. In DNA form, the CDR3 reads TGTGCCAGCAGCCCGACAGGGGAATCCTACGAGCAGTACTTC. Variable domain in full (rest from reference TRBV28 and TRBJ2-7): DVKVTQSSRYLVKRTGEKVFLECVQDMDHENMFWYRQDPGLGLRLIYFSYDVKMKEKGDIPEGYSVSREKKERFSLILESASTNQTSMYLCASSPTGESYEQYFGPGTRLTVT.